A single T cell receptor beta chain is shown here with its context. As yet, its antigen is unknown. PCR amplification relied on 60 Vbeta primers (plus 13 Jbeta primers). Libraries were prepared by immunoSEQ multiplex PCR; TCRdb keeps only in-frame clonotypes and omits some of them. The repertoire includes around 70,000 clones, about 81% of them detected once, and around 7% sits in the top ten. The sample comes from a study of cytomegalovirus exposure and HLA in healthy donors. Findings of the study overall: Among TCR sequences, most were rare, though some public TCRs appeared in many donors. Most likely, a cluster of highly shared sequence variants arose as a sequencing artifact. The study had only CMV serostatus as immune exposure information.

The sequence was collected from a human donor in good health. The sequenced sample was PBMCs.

The CDR3 DNA is TGTGCCAGCAGTATTGGACAGGGAGCACAAGAGACCCAGTACTTC. The encoded protein is CASSIGQGAQETQYF. The rearrangement joins TRBV28 to TRBJ2-5, with TRBD1 matching 8 bases. The junction had 7 bases not matched to a gene; V was cut back by 5 bases and J by 2 bases. CDR1 is MDHEN, CDR2 SYDVKM, per germline. This CDR3 is 15 amino acids long.